Shown below are 5 T cell receptor beta chains from a single sample sequenced in a study of cytomegalovirus exposure and HLA in healthy donors. Vbeta (60) and Jbeta (13) primers were used in the PCR. The assay was immunoSEQ multiplex PCR, and TCRdb's table has in-frame clones only and misses some. The table has 110,000 to 150,000 clones, around 79% seen once. Sequencing was carried out using PBMCs. All receptors derive from a female donor in good health and CMV-seronegative.

Written as DNA, the CDR3 is TGCGCCAGCAGCCAAGAGCCTAGCGGTAGCTCCTACGAGCAGTACTTC. Its translation: CASSQEPSGSSYEQYF. The V and J genes are TRBV4-3 and TRBJ2-7; TRBD2 agrees at 7 bases. Trimming removed 0 bases from V and 0 bases from J; junction bases left unmatched: 5. Germline V gene data show CDR1 as LGHNA and CDR2 as YSLEER. The CDR3 loop spans 16 amino acids.

CDR3 sequence reads: CASSQAAYRGFGQETQYF. As DNA, the CDR3 is TGCGCCAGCAGCCAGGCGGCTTACAGGGGATTTGGACAAGAGACCCAGTACTTC. This chain connects TRBV4-1 to TRBJ2-5; TRBD1 agrees at 7 bases. The ends lost 3 bases at V and 2 bases at J; junction bases unmatched: 15. CDR1 and CDR2 from the germline V gene are MGHRA and YSYEKL. The CDR3 loop spans 18 amino acids.

The chain uses TRBV5-1 and TRBJ1-4, with D uncertain. Germline CDR1 is SGHRS and CDR2 is YFSETQ. V gave up 0 bases and J gave up 7 bases, with 13 bases separating them. The CDR3 contains 15 residues. For the CDR3, the DNA is TGCGCCAGCAGCTTGGGCGGTAGTTCCGGTGAAAAACTGTTTTTT. It encodes CASSLGGSSGEKLFF.

The chain links TRBV4-1 to TRBJ2-5, with 9 bases matching TRBD2. The ends lost 8 bases at V and 5 bases at J; junction bases unmatched: 9. Germline CDR1 is MGHRA and CDR2 is YSYEKL. This CDR3 comprises 14 residues. The CDR3 region is CASRGSGSGETQYF. CDR3 nucleotide sequence: TGCGCCAGCCGAGGTAGCGGGAGTGGGGAGACCCAGTACTTC.

The chain recombines TRBV7-2 with TRBJ1-2; possible D gene TRBD1, 5 bases. The CDR3 is made up of 14 amino acids. Trimming took 4 bases from V and 4 from J, leaving 13 bases between them. Per the germline V gene, CDR1 is SGHTA and CDR2 is FQGNSA. CDR3 residues: CASSWGGGSYGYTF. The CDR3 coding sequence is TGTGCCAGCAGCTGGGGGGGAGGGAGCTATGGCTACACCTTC.